These T cell receptor beta chains were read from a single sample in a study of shared clonotypes between healthy human individuals. Method: immunoSEQ multiplex PCR; TCRdb's copy keeps in-frame clones and lacks some. The profile shows 110,000 or so clones, roughly 70% of them singletons. Sequenced sample: memory CD8+ T cells sorted from blood. These receptors were taken from a woman aged 30 to 39 in good health. CDR3s include the opening cysteine and the closing phenylalanine or tryptophan. The D gene is left open where the match is weak. Size is omitted from some rows. Given values are once, few, many or a class for expanded clones.

J | V | size | D | DNA | CDR3
TRBJ2-1 | TRBV28 | once | NA | TGTGCCAGCAGACTATACTATAGCTCCTACAATGAGCAGTTCTTC | CASRLYYSSYNEQFF
TRBJ1-2 | TRBV10-3 | NA | NA | TGTGCCATCAGCCCAGGGCAGAGCTATGGCTACACCTTC | CAISPGQSYGYTF
TRBJ2-7 | TRBV4-1 | NA | NA | TGCGCCAGCAGCCAAGATCTGGGTCCAGGGCTCTACGAGCAGTACTTC | CASSQDLGPGLYEQYF
TRBJ2-2 | TRBV6-5 | NA | TRBD1 | TGTGCCAGCAGCGGACAGGCCACCGGGGAGCTGTTTTTT | CASSGQATGELFF
TRBJ1-1 | TRBV25-1 | NA | NA | TGTGCCAGCAGTGAGACCACTGCCCGAAGAAGTGAAGCTTTCTTT | CASSETTARRSEAFF
TRBJ2-3 | TRBV28 | NA | NA | TGTGCCAGCAGTATCTCGCGGCTGACAGCTCGGACGGGTTACAGCACAGATACGCAGTATTTT | CASSISRLTARTGYSTDTQYF
TRBJ2-7 | TRBV29-1 | NA | NA | TGCAGCGTTGAAACAGGGTCGTACGAGCAGTACTTC | CSVETGSYEQYF
TRBJ1-2 | TRBV27 | many | TRBD1 | TGTGCCAGCAGTGGAGGGACAGCCTATGGCTACACCTTC | CASSGGTAYGYTF
TRBJ2-1 | TRBV30 | NA | TRBD2 | TGTGCCTGGAGTGCGGGGACTAGCGGTATTGAGCAGTTCTTC | CAWSAGTSGIEQFF
TRBJ2-7 | TRBV9 | NA | NA | TGTGCCAGCAGCCCTCGGACTGAGTCCTACGAGCAGTACTTC | CASSPRTESYEQYF
TRBJ2-6 | TRBV6-1 | many | NA | TGTGCCAGCAGTAAGGTCTCTGGGGCCAACGTCCTGACTTTC | CASSKVSGANVLTF
TRBJ2-7 | TRBV28 | few | TRBD1 | TGTGCCAGCAGTGACAGGGGAGAAGATGAGCAGTACTTC | CASSDRGEDEQYF
TRBJ2-2 | TRBV6-4 | NA | NA | TGTGCCAGCAGTCAGGAGGGCGACACCGGGGAGCTGTTTTTT | CASSQEGDTGELFF
TRBJ2-2 | TRBV4-2 | NA | NA | TGTGCCAGCAGCCCAAGGGGTGACACCGGGGAGCTGTTTTTT | CASSPRGDTGELFF
TRBJ1-6 | TRBV5-1 | few | NA | TGCGCCAGCAGCTTGGGAAGGGACGGATGGAGCTCCTATAATTCACCCCTCCACTTT | CASSLGRDGWSSYNSPLHF
TRBJ2-2 | TRBV29-1 | NA | NA | TGCAGCGTTTTACTTTCCGGGTGGGCGGGTCGGCGCGTGAACACCGGGGAGCTGTTTTTT | CSVLLSGWAGRRVNTGELFF
TRBJ2-7 | TRBV27 | many | NA | TGTGCCAGCGGGGACCCGTCAGTCTTC | CASGDPSVF
TRBJ1-5 | TRBV28 | NA | NA | TGTGCCAGCGATTCCGGGGGGGACCGAAATCAGCCCCAGCATTTT | CASDSGGDRNQPQHF
TRBJ1-2 | TRBV5-1 | NA | NA | TGCGCCAGCAGCTTTTTTGGTCCCCGGGGGCGTGAGGGCTACACCTTC | CASSFFGPRGREGYTF
TRBJ2-3 | TRBV28 | NA | NA | TGTGCCAGCAGTTTCACCCGCCAGGGGCGGGAGAGCCACACAGATACGCAGTATTTT | CASSFTRQGRESHTDTQYF
TRBJ2-2 | TRBV4-2 | NA | TRBD1 | TGTGCCAGCAGTCTCGGACAGGGTTTGACGAACACCGGGGAGCTGTTTTTT | CASSLGQGLTNTGELFF